This is a list of T cell receptor beta chains from one sample in a study. MiXCR, applied by TCRdb to the 5' RACE reads, yields one record per CDR3 protein. In the table there are 34,000 or so distinct CDR3 sequences, 20% to 30% of which are singletons. The sequenced sample consisted of tumor-infiltrating Tregs sorted from the breast tumor. Source of these receptors: a female donor with breast cancer. Each CDR3 is given with its conserved first and last residue. Each record gives: clone size, D gene, J gene, V gene, CDR3 DNA, CDR3 protein. A D gene is named only where the DNA matches it firmly. Size is stated for part of the rows, as once, few or many counts, or as a class when the clone is expanded.

abundance: many
d_gene: NA
j_gene: TRBJ1-5
v_gene: TRBV12-5
CDR3nt: TGTGCTAGTGGACCCGCCCGGGGGGGATATAGCAATCAGCCCCAGCATTTT
CDR3aa: CASGPARGGYSNQPQHF

abundance: many
d_gene: NA
j_gene: TRBJ2-1
v_gene: TRBV18
CDR3nt: TGTGCCAGCTCACCACAAGCACCGAGCTCCTACAATGAGCAGTTCTTC
CDR3aa: CASSPQAPSSYNEQFF

abundance: many
d_gene: TRBD2
j_gene: TRBJ2-1
v_gene: TRBV12-3/TRBV12-4
CDR3nt: TGTGCCAGCACCGGGACTAGCGGGGGAGGGGGGTACAATGAGCAGTTCTTC
CDR3aa: CASTGTSGGGGYNEQFF

abundance: few
d_gene: NA
j_gene: TRBJ2-6
v_gene: TRBV18
CDR3nt: TGTGCCAGCTCACCAACGACGGCCAACACTGGGGCCAACGTCCTGACTTTC
CDR3aa: CASSPTTANTGANVLTF

abundance: many
d_gene: NA
j_gene: TRBJ2-5
v_gene: TRBV29-1
CDR3nt: TGCAGCGTTGGGGGAGACACCCAAGAGACCCAGTACTTC
CDR3aa: CSVGGDTQETQYF

abundance: many
d_gene: TRBD1
j_gene: TRBJ1-1
v_gene: TRBV6-5
CDR3nt: TGTGCCAGCAGGACCGGGACAGGGAGGCGGACTGAAGCTTTCTTT
CDR3aa: CASRTGTGRRTEAFF

abundance: NA
d_gene: NA
j_gene: TRBJ2-7
v_gene: TRBV4-1
CDR3nt: TGCGCCAGCAGCCCTATTGTGAGAGGGAAGGGCTACGAGCAGTACTTC
CDR3aa: CASSPIVRGKGYEQYF

abundance: many
d_gene: TRBD2
j_gene: TRBJ2-1
v_gene: TRBV9
CDR3nt: TGTGCCAGCAGCGCTAGCGGGATGTGGGATGAGCAGTTCTTC
CDR3aa: CASSASGMWDEQFF

abundance: many
d_gene: NA
j_gene: TRBJ2-1
v_gene: TRBV10-1
CDR3nt: TGCGCCAGCAGTGAGATGAGGGGATCCTACAATGAGCAGTTCTTC
CDR3aa: CASSEMRGSYNEQFF

abundance: many
d_gene: NA
j_gene: TRBJ2-7
v_gene: TRBV20-1
CDR3nt: TGCAGTGCTAGAGATAGCGGCTCCTACGAGCAGTACTTC
CDR3aa: CSARDSGSYEQYF

abundance: few
d_gene: NA
j_gene: TRBJ2-1
v_gene: TRBV9
CDR3nt: TGTGCCAGCAGCTCAGGCCCAGGGGGGAGCCGCTCCTACAATGAGCAGTTCTTC
CDR3aa: CASSSGPGGSRSYNEQFF

abundance: few
d_gene: NA
j_gene: TRBJ1-2
v_gene: TRBV6-1
CDR3nt: TGTGCCAGCAGTGAGAATCTACAGTACTATGGCTACACCTTC
CDR3aa: CASSENLQYYGYTF

abundance: many
d_gene: NA
j_gene: TRBJ1-6
v_gene: TRBV28
CDR3nt: TGTGCCAGCAGTTCACTGTGGGGGAACTCCTATAATTCACCCCTCCACTTT
CDR3aa: CASSSLWGNSYNSPLHF

abundance: medium-sized
d_gene: NA
j_gene: TRBJ2-3
v_gene: TRBV20-1
CDR3nt: TGCAGTGCTAGAGACTGGAGAGATACGCAGTATTTT
CDR3aa: CSARDWRDTQYF

abundance: many
d_gene: TRBD1
j_gene: TRBJ1-1
v_gene: TRBV6-6
CDR3nt: TGTGCCAGCAGTTACCCAACAGGGGACACTGAAGCTTTCTTT
CDR3aa: CASSYPTGDTEAFF

abundance: few
d_gene: NA
j_gene: TRBJ2-1
v_gene: TRBV7-2
CDR3nt: TGTGCCAGCAGCGGGGGTCTAGGTTTACTCGAGCAGTTCTTC
CDR3aa: CASSGGLGLLEQFF